This T cell receptor beta chain was sequenced for a study of blood T cell repertoires in COVID-19. Study-wide background: Samples taken during acute and convalescent COVID-19 were collected in the United States, Italy and Spain. T cells, B-cell-depleted T cells, or PBMCs supplied cDNA or gDNA.

Generated by immunoSEQ multiplex PCR, the TCRdb table keeps only in-frame clones and is missing some. The sample holds around 73,000 clones, roughly 80% seen once. Germline V gene lookup returns CDR1 MNHEY and CDR2 SVGAGI. V shed 4 bases and J 5 bases; nucleotides not matched to a gene: 12. The CDR3 length is 16 residues. The chain uses TRBV6-5 and TRBJ1-2, with TRBD1 matching 8 bases. The receptor was derived from a human donor in a cohort sampled during active COVID-19. The sample consisted of peripheral blood. DNA for the CDR3: TGTGCCAGCAGTTCACACTCAGGACAGGGCCGATATGGCTACACCTTC. Translating it yields CASSSHSGQGRYGYTF.